A single TCR beta chain is shown here with its context. Its antigen is still unknown. With UMI labels, 5' RACE was used to prepare the TRB cDNA libraries. Each CDR3 protein gets one entry in TCRdb, which reprocessed the 5' RACE reads and gives no DNA. The table for this sample gives about 43,000 distinct CDR3 sequences. This entry is derived from a study of CXCR3-negative and CXCR3-positive naive CD8 T cells. Study findings and constraints: Memory CD8+ cells showed much lower diversity, while both naive subsets displayed comparably high diversity.

Per the germline V gene, CDR1 is SSHAT and CDR2 is FNYEAQ (reference sequence). This CDR3 region has 13 residues. The receptor's source is a human donor in good health. Some clones in this sample may be carry-over from other donors' samples. The rearrangement links TRBV7-7 to TRBJ2-3; TCRdb's assignment of TRBD1 cannot be checked, as there is no DNA. The sample taken for sequencing was memory CD8+ T cells from blood. CDR3 in amino acids: CASSSGGSLTQYF.